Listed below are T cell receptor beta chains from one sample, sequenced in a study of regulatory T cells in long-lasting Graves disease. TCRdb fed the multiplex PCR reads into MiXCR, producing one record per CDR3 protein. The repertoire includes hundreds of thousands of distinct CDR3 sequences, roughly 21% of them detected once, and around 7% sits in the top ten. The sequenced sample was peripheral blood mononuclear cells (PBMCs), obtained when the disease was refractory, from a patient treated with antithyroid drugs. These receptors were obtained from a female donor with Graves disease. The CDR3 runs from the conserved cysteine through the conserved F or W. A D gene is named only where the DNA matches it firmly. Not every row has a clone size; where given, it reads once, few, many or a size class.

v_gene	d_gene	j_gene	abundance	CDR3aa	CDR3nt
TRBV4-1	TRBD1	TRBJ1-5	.	CASSQVGQGRNQPQHF	TGCGCCAGCAGCCAAGTCGGACAGGGACGCAATCAGCCCCAGCATTTT
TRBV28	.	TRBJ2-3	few	CASKDGGADTQYF	TGTGCCAGCAAGGATGGAGGGGCAGATACGCAGTATTTT
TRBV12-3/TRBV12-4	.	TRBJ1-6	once	CASSAAQGSGSPLHF	TGTGCCAGCAGTGCCGCACAGGGTTCCGGATCACCCCTCCACTTT
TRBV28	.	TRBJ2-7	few	CASSILAEQYF	TGTGCCAGCAGTATCCTAGCGGAGCAGTACTTC
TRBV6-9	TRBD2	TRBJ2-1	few	CASSYYPSGREYNEQFF	TGTGCCAGCAGTTACTATCCTAGCGGGAGGGAGTACAATGAGCAGTTCTTC
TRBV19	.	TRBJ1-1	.	CASAYRYTEAFF	TGTGCCAGTGCCTACAGGTACACTGAAGCTTTCTTT
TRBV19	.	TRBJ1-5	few	CASSIVSHNQPQHF	TGTGCCAGTAGTATAGTCAGTCACAATCAGCCCCAGCATTTT
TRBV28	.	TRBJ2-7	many	CASTPPEGGSYEQYF	TGTGCCAGCACTCCCCCGGAGGGCGGCTCCTACGAGCAGTACTTC
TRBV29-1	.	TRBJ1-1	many	CSVGAGLLVTEAFF	TGCAGCGTTGGGGCAGGGTTGTTGGTCACTGAAGCTTTCTTT
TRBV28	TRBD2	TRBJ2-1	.	CASSGGSKNEQFF	TGTGCCAGCAGTGGCGGGAGTAAGAATGAGCAGTTCTTC
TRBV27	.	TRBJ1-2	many	CASSLRGQRYGYTF	TGTGCCAGCAGTTTACGAGGCCAGCGGTATGGCTACACCTTC
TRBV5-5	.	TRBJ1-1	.	CASSLVGTGSTEAFF	TGTGCCAGCAGCTTGGTAGGGACGGGGAGCACTGAAGCTTTCTTT
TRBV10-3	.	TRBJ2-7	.	CAISDTSYEQYF	TGTGCCATCAGTGACACATCCTACGAGCAGTACTTC
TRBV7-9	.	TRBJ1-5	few	CASSLGTYHQPQHF	TGTGCCAGCAGCCTAGGGACCTACCATCAGCCCCAGCATTTT
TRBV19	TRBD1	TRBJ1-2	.	CASSLRTGAISYGYTF	TGTGCCAGTAGTCTACGGACAGGGGCTATCAGCTATGGCTACACCTTC
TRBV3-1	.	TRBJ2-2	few	CASSQGWENGELFF	TGTGCCAGCAGCCAGGGTTGGGAAAACGGGGAGCTGTTTTTT
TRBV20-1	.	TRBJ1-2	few	CSAIGFHGTSREGGNYGYTF	TGCAGTGCTATCGGGTTCCACGGAACAAGCAGGGAAGGAGGGAACTATGGCTACACCTTC
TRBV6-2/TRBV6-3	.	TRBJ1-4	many	CASSPGGAEEEKLFF	TGTGCCAGCAGTCCGGGTGGGGCAGAGGAGGAAAAACTGTTTTTT
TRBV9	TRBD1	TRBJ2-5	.	CASSVATGKETQYF	TGTGCCAGCAGCGTAGCGACAGGGAAAGAGACCCAGTACTTC